The rows below give T cell receptor beta chains drawn from one sample of a study of shared clonotypes between healthy human individuals. Libraries were prepared by immunoSEQ multiplex PCR; TCRdb keeps only in-frame clonotypes and omits some of them. The sample lists about 600,000 clones, 97% occurring once. The sequencing input was naive CD4+ T cells sorted from blood. These receptors were collected from a woman between 25 and 40 years old in good health. The CDR3 runs from the conserved cysteine through the conserved F or W. A D gene is named only where the DNA matches it firmly. Clone size is not always given. Where it is, it says once, few, many or a class for expanded clones.

j_gene | v_gene | d_gene | abundance | CDR3aa | CDR3nt
TRBJ1-5 | TRBV10-3 | NA | NA | CAITQGLERPQHF | TGTGCCATCACGCAGGGACTAGAGCGGCCCCAGCATTTT
TRBJ2-5 | TRBV29-1 | NA | NA | CSADIGWGGETQYF | TGCAGCGCCGATATAGGATGGGGCGGCGAGACCCAGTACTTC
TRBJ1-6 | TRBV27 | NA | NA | CASSQRQVGSYNSPLHF | TGTGCCAGCAGTCAGAGACAGGTGGGCTCCTATAATTCACCCCTCCACTTT
TRBJ2-1 | TRBV7-9 | TRBD1 | NA | CASSLTGDNEQFF | TGTGCCAGCAGCCTGACAGGGGACAATGAGCAGTTCTTC
TRBJ1-6 | TRBV5-4 | NA | NA | CASSHGTTSYNSPLHF | TGTGCCAGCAGCCATGGGACCACCTCCTATAATTCACCCCTCCACTTT
TRBJ1-1 | TRBV10-2 | NA | NA | CASSESGKNTEAFF | TGCGCCAGCAGTGAGTCGGGAAAGAACACTGAAGCTTTCTTT
TRBJ2-1 | TRBV11-2 | TRBD2 | NA | CASSLDLGKGEGEQFF | TGTGCCAGCAGCTTAGATTTGGGGAAAGGGGAGGGTGAGCAGTTCTTC
TRBJ2-1 | TRBV18 | TRBD1 | NA | CASSPGTGYNEQFF | TGTGCCAGCTCTCCCGGGACAGGATACAATGAGCAGTTCTTC
TRBJ2-1 | TRBV19 | TRBD2 | NA | CASSPALGGGLAGGGNEQFF | TGTGCCAGTAGTCCCGCCCTCGGGGGGGGACTAGCGGGAGGGGGGAATGAGCAGTTCTTC
TRBJ1-3 | TRBV10-2 | NA | NA | CASREGTSGNTIYF | TGCGCCAGCAGGGAAGGGACCTCTGGAAACACCATATATTTT
TRBJ2-1 | TRBV5-1 | TRBD2 | NA | CASSWGTSGRANEQFF | TGCGCCAGCAGCTGGGGGACTAGCGGGAGGGCCAATGAGCAGTTCTTC
TRBJ1-5 | TRBV7-8 | TRBD1 | NA | CASSTGTGGQLSNQPQHF | TGTGCCAGCAGCACCGGGACAGGGGGTCAACTGAGCAATCAGCCCCAGCATTTT
TRBJ2-6 | TRBV4-2 | NA | NA | CASSWGPVTGANVLTF | TGTGCCAGCAGCTGGGGGCCGGTAACTGGGGCCAACGTCCTGACTTTC
TRBJ2-7 | TRBV2 | TRBD1 | NA | CASSLGTGLYEQYF | TGTGCCAGCAGCCTCGGGACAGGGCTCTACGAGCAGTACTTC
TRBJ2-7 | TRBV10-3 | TRBD1 | NA | CAISGRQGDEQYF | TGTGCCATCAGCGGGAGACAGGGGGACGAGCAGTACTTC
TRBJ2-5 | TRBV28 | TRBD1 | NA | CASSLGQGGGETQYF | TGTGCCAGCAGTTTGGGACAGGGAGGAGGAGAGACCCAGTACTTC
TRBJ2-7 | TRBV11-3 | TRBD2 | NA | CASSLDGLAGNEQYF | TGTGCCAGCAGCTTAGATGGACTAGCGGGGAACGAGCAGTACTTC
TRBJ2-3 | TRBV28 | NA | NA | CASSHPSDGTDTQYF | TGTGCCAGCAGTCACCCCAGTGACGGGACAGATACGCAGTATTTT
TRBJ2-2 | TRBV7-9 | NA | NA | CASSLLGPYTGELFF | TGTGCCAGCAGTCTTCTGGGACCTTACACCGGGGAGCTGTTTTTT
TRBJ2-6 | TRBV5-1 | TRBD1 | NA | CASTTPGQPISGANVLTF | TGCGCCAGCACAACACCGGGACAGCCGATCTCTGGGGCCAACGTCCTGACTTTC
TRBJ1-4 | TRBV6-1 | TRBD1 | NA | CASSVDRVAEKLFF | TGTGCCAGCAGTGTTGACAGGGTTGCGGAAAAACTGTTTTTT
TRBJ2-5 | TRBV27 | NA | NA | CASSLGRQPMGKETQYF | TGTGCCAGCAGTTTAGGACGACAGCCAATGGGAAAAGAGACCCAGTACTTC
TRBJ1-5 | TRBV19 | NA | once | CASQGGGYSNQPQHF | TGTGCCAGCCAGGGTGGGGGGTATAGCAATCAGCCCCAGCATTTT
TRBJ2-5 | TRBV5-1 | NA | NA | CASSAGVVVETQYF | TGCGCCAGCAGCGCAGGGGTGGTCGTAGAGACCCAGTACTTC
TRBJ1-5 | TRBV19 | NA | NA | CASSIAGHSNQPQHF | TGTGCCAGTAGTATTGCCGGACATAGCAATCAGCCCCAGCATTTT
TRBJ2-7 | TRBV15 | TRBD1 | NA | CATRKDRAGTYEQYF | TGTGCCACCAGAAAGGACAGGGCGGGGACCTACGAGCAGTACTTC
TRBJ2-7 | TRBV19 | NA | NA | CASTGNLDEQYF | TGTGCCAGTACTGGCAATTTGGACGAGCAGTACTTC
TRBJ1-5 | TRBV27 | NA | NA | CASSLRGAGSNQPQHF | TGTGCCAGCAGTTTACGGGGGGCGGGCAGCAATCAGCCCCAGCATTTT
TRBJ2-3 | TRBV6-6 | NA | NA | CAANERISTDTQYF | TGTGCCGCGAACGAGAGAATAAGCACAGATACGCAGTATTTT
TRBJ2-7 | TRBV6-6 | NA | NA | CASRATSSAQYF | TGTGCCAGCAGAGCCACCTCTAGCGCGCAGTACTTC
TRBJ2-2 | TRBV5-1 | NA | few | CASSLGDSGELFF | TGCGCCAGCAGCTTAGGCGATTCCGGGGAGCTGTTTTTT
TRBJ2-5 | TRBV6-6 | NA | NA | CASSYSRDVRTQYF | TGTGCCAGCAGTTACTCGAGAGATGTGCGGACCCAGTACTTC
TRBJ2-5 | TRBV7-9 | TRBD2 | NA | CASSFPAISGTETQYF | TGTGCCAGCAGCTTCCCAGCGATTAGCGGGACCGAGACCCAGTACTTC
TRBJ1-1 | TRBV28 | NA | NA | CASSLGGYERTEAFF | TGTGCCAGCAGTTTAGGAGGGTATGAGCGGACTGAAGCTTTCTTT
TRBJ1-4 | TRBV7-2 | NA | NA | CASSLQPPEKLFF | TGTGCCAGCAGCTTACAACCGCCGGAAAAACTGTTTTTT
TRBJ2-3 | TRBV7-6 | TRBD2 | NA | CASSFAGVEDTQYF | TGTGCCAGCAGCTTTGCGGGAGTTGAAGATACGCAGTATTTT